Listed below are T cell receptor beta chains from one sample, sequenced in a study of blood T cells in healthy people across ages. MiXCR, run by TCRdb on the 5' RACE reads, gives a single entry per CDR3 protein. The sample records 700,000 to 850,000 distinct CDR3 sequences, around half being singletons. The sequenced sample was blood. The receptors here all came from a man older than 75 in good health. CDR3s include the opening cysteine and the closing phenylalanine or tryptophan. A D gene is named only where the DNA matches it firmly. Size is omitted from some rows. Given values are once, few, many or a class for expanded clones.

j_gene | abundance | v_gene | d_gene | CDR3nt | CDR3aa
TRBJ1-1 | . | TRBV7-9 | TRBD1 | TGTGCCAGCAGCTTAGCGAAGGGTCTTGTAGGGGGCGTTGGGGGCACTGAAGCTTTCTTT | CASSLAKGLVGGVGGTEAFF
TRBJ2-5 | . | TRBV5-1 | . | TGCGCCAGCAGAGGGACACCTATTCAAGAGACCCAGTACTTC | CASRGTPIQETQYF
TRBJ2-3 | few | TRBV25-1 | TRBD1 | TGTGCCAGCAGGGACAGGGAACAGGGATACGCGTATTTT | CASRDREQGYAYF
TRBJ2-3 | . | TRBV27 | . | TGTGCCAGCAGTTTATCGGTAAGGTCGGATACGCAGTATTTT | CASSLSVRSDTQYF
TRBJ2-3 | few | TRBV28 | . | TGTGCCAGCAGTTTATTGGCCGGGGGCAGCACAGATACGCAGTATTTT | CASSLLAGGSTDTQYF
TRBJ2-3 | many | TRBV18 | TRBD2 | TGTGCCAGCTCACGAGACCGGGGACTAGCGGGAGAAAGGGCCACAGATACGCAGTATTTT | CASSRDRGLAGERATDTQYF
TRBJ1-2 | few | TRBV20-1 | . | TGCAGTGCTAGGCTAAACTATGGCTACACCTTC | CSARLNYGYTF
TRBJ2-5 | . | TRBV20-1 | . | TGCAGTGCGACGGGAGATTGGGAGACCCAGTACTTC | CSATGDWETQYF
TRBJ2-1 | . | TRBV7-2 | TRBD2 | TGTGCCAGCAGCTTAAGACGGGAGGGCCCCTACAATGAGCAGTTCTTC | CASSLRREGPYNEQFF
TRBJ1-1 | . | TRBV10-3 | . | TGTGCCATAACCGGGACCGGGAACACTGAAGCTTTCTTT | CAITGTGNTEAFF
TRBJ1-2 | once | TRBV7-9 | . | TGTGCCAGCAGCTATTGGGCGGGGCCTAACTATGGCTACACCTTC | CASSYWAGPNYGYTF
TRBJ2-2 | . | TRBV7-6 | . | TGTGCCAGCCGTCTTAGCGGCGCGAACACCGGGGAGCTGTTTTTT | CASRLSGANTGELFF
TRBJ2-1 | . | TRBV29-1 | TRBD2 | TGCAGCGTTGAAGATCAGTTTGGGACTAGCGGAGCTAATGAGCAGTTCTTC | CSVEDQFGTSGANEQFF
TRBJ2-1 | . | TRBV5-5 | TRBD2 | TGTGCCAGCAGCTTTCCTCCGGCTAGCGGGGGGTGGTCCTACAATGAGCAGTTCTTC | CASSFPPASGGWSYNEQFF
TRBJ1-1 | . | TRBV5-1 | . | TGCGCCAGCAGCTGGGGGAACGACTGGTTCCCTGAAGCTTTCTTT | CASSWGNDWFPEAFF
TRBJ1-1 | . | TRBV29-1 | . | TGCAGCGTTACCCGGGGCACTGAAGCTTTCTTT | CSVTRGTEAFF